The source of this TCR beta chain is a study of PD-1 blockade in classical Hodgkin lymphoma. Overall study: Administration of nivolumab to patients was at 3 mg/kg intravenously every 2 weeks. Study observations and caveats: TCR diversity at baseline was reported to be reduced in newly diagnosed patients relative to healthy donors. For complete responders, baseline diversity was comparable to that of newly diagnosed patients.

As regards this clone: The antigen is unknown.

Data came from immunoSEQ multiplex PCR; TCRdb stores just in-frame clones and leaves some out. The table lists approximately 61,000 clones, 87% of them singletons. Germline assignment: CDR1 WSHSY and CDR2 SAAADI. V was pared by 7 bases and J by 3 bases, with 12 bases between. The CDR3 consists of 14 residues. As for time point: cycle 4 day 1 (C4D1), after five to seven weeks of nivolumab. Following autologous stem cell transplantation, relapse occurred in every patient, and exposure to brentuximab vedotin varied. This specimen consisted of peripheral blood mononuclear cells (PBMCs), obtained before the fourth cycle of nivolumab. This receptor was taken from a human donor with classical Hodgkin lymphoma. This chain joins TRBV10-2 and TRBJ2-2; D not resolved. CDR3 sequence: CASTLDLYTGELFF. Written as DNA, the CDR3 is TGCGCCAGCACCCTCGACTTATACACCGGGGAGCTGTTTTTT.